This TCR beta chain was profiled in a study of OX40 agonist ivuxolimab in advanced cancers. Study-wide findings and caveats: Expanded peripheral T-cell antigen specificity went undetermined.

Exclusion of a patient followed from autoimmune disease history or systemic immunosuppression. On cycle 4 day 1 and cycle 7 day 1, as well as at baseline, blood was sampled. Only one count was recorded for this clone. The antigen remains undetermined. Germline V gene sequence: CDR1 SEHNR, CDR2 FQNEAQ (reference sequence). The ends were cut back, 3 bases at V and 4 bases at J, with 9 bases in the middle. The CDR3 totals 13 residues. Only in-frame clones appear in the TCRdb table, and some are missing; sequencing was by immunoSEQ multiplex PCR. The table lists approximately 84,000 clones, more than 70% of them singletons.

The V call is TRBV7-9, the J call TRBJ1-1; D is ambiguous. The TCR originated in an adult with an advanced solid tumor such as melanoma, head and neck, liver or kidney cancer. The sequenced sample was CD4+ or CD8+ T cells sorted from blood, obtained in a trial of the OX40 agonist ivuxolimab. The CDR3 region has the DNA TGTGCCAGCAGCTTTTTAGGGCGCACTGAAGCTTTCTTT. It translates to CASSFLGRTEAFF.